Shown below are 9 T cell receptor beta chains from a single sample sequenced in a study of blood T cell repertoires in COVID-19. Generated by immunoSEQ multiplex PCR, the TCRdb table keeps only in-frame clones and is missing some. This sample has some 300,000 clones; around 89% occur once, and the top ten carry 6.3%. Sequenced sample: peripheral blood. The receptors shown here come from a woman aged 50 to 60 with COVID-19, enrolled during active disease.

This sequence joins TRBV12-3 or TRBV12-4 and TRBJ2-7, with a weak D call TRBD1 (6 bases). V was pared by 6 bases and J by 3 bases, with 12 bases between. The CDR3 covers 13 residues. This chain's CDR3 is CASRRDNRYEQYF. CDR3 DNA: TGTGCCAGCAGACGGGACAACCGCTACGAGCAGTACTTC.

The V gene is TRBV29-1, the J gene TRBJ1-1; possibly TRBD1 for D (5 bases). This CDR3 is 13 amino acids long. Germline CDR1 and CDR2: SQVTM and ANQGSEA. V dropped 7 bases and J dropped 8 bases, with 20 bases sitting between them. The CDR3 region is CSDIEAGGAEAFF. CDR3 nucleotide sequence: TGCAGCGATATTGAAGCAGGTGGGGCGGAAGCTTTCTTT.

This sequence joins TRBV7-3 and TRBJ2-3; TRBD2 agrees at 11 bases. The length of the CDR3 is 16 residues. After removal of 3 bases from V and 3 bases from J, the junction contained 5 bases not matched to a gene. Germline lookup yields CDR1 SGHTA and CDR2 FQGTGA. The CDR3 sequence: CASSLIAGGDTDTQYF. The CDR3 bases are TGTGCCAGCAGCTTGATAGCGGGAGGGGATACAGATACGCAGTATTTT.

The rearrangement joins TRBV7-2 to TRBJ1-3, with 8 bases that match TRBD1. Germline CDR1 reads SGHTA; CDR2 reads FQGNSA. The CDR3 sequence is 14 residues long. The V and J ends lost 2 bases and 6 bases, in that order; junction bases with no gene match: 3. CDR3 protein: CASSLRDRKNTIYF. As DNA, the CDR3 is TGTGCCAGCAGCTTAAGGGACAGGAAAAACACCATATATTTT.

The DNA for the CDR3 is TGCAGCGTTGAATCCGGGGTCTCCTACGAGCAGTACTTC. Amino acid sequence: CSVESGVSYEQYF. V is TRBV29-1 and J is TRBJ2-7; tentatively, D is TRBD2 (5 bases). The V end was cut by 2 bases, the J end by 0 bases, with 8 bases between. The CDR3 runs to 13 residues. Germline CDR1 is SQVTM and CDR2 is ANQGSEA.

The V gene is TRBV7-9, the J gene TRBJ1-1; tentative D call: TRBD1 (6 bases). CDR3 length: 14 amino acids. Germline lookup yields CDR1 SEHNR and CDR2 FQNEAQ (reference sequence). V lost 6 bases and J 11 bases, leaving 22 bases between the germline ends. CDR3: CASSSGTPPFRAFF. The CDR3 region has the DNA TGTGCCAGCAGTTCCGGGACACCTCCATTTCGCGCTTTCTTT.

The chain uses TRBV29-1 and TRBJ2-1, with 7 bases aligning to TRBD1. CDR1 is SQVTM and CDR2 is ANQGSEA in the germline V gene. Trimming at V came to 6 bases and at J to 5 bases, leaving 10 bases not matched to a gene. CDR3 length: 14 amino acids. CDR3 protein: CSVSRTGRHNEQFF. CDR3 bases: TGCAGCGTGAGCCGGACAGGAAGGCACAATGAGCAGTTCTTC.

The V gene is TRBV11-3, the J gene TRBJ2-3; 9 bases agree with TRBD2. From germline, CDR1 is SGHNT and CDR2 YENEEA. The junction had 4 bases not matched to a gene; V was cut back by 1 base and J by 8 bases. This CDR3 has 14 amino acids. CDR3 sequence reads: CASSLGQLAGTQYF. DNA for the CDR3: TGTGCCAGCAGCTTAGGTCAACTAGCGGGTACGCAGTATTTT.

The chain has TRBV9 and TRBJ1-4, with TRBD1 matching 8 bases. This CDR3 contains 16 residues. J gave up 4 bases and V 4 bases, and 9 bases lay outside the gene matches. Germline CDR1 and CDR2: SGDLS and YYNGEE. The CDR3 loop reads CASSPSRGQVNEKLFF. CDR3 nucleotides: TGTGCCAGCAGCCCATCAAGGGGACAGGTTAATGAAAAACTGTTTTTT.